The next 5 T cell receptor beta chains were all read from a single sample in a study of graft-versus-host responses after intestinal transplantation. The assay was immunoSEQ multiplex PCR, and TCRdb's table has in-frame clones only and misses some. Of approximately 89,000 clones in the sample, 75% to 95% were seen once. Sequencing used PBMCs, obtained roughly 410 days after intestinal transplant. The receptors shown here come from a human patient who received an intestinal transplant, so some T cells may come from the graft donor.

The chain is built from TRBV10-1 and TRBJ2-7; weak D call: TRBD2 (5 bases). Trimming took off 3 bases at V and 2 bases at J, with 11 bases between the two ends. CDR1 WNHNN and CDR2 SYGVQD come from the germline V gene (reference sequence). This CDR3 is built from 14 residues. This CDR3 is CASSDGVGPYEQYF. CDR3 bases: TGCGCCAGCAGTGACGGGGTAGGACCCTACGAGCAGTACTTC.

This clone was detected once. The chain links TRBV7-8 to TRBJ1-2; possibly TRBD1 for D (6 bases). V gave up 5 bases and J gave up 3 bases, with 19 bases separating them. This CDR3 region has 16 residues. Germline V gives CDR1 SGHVS, CDR2 FQNEAQ. The CDR3 here is CASSPRRVWGHYGYTF. DNA of the CDR3: TGTGCCAGCAGCCCGCGTCGGGTCTGGGGGCACTATGGCTACACCTTC.

The chain recombines TRBV5-1 with TRBJ2-2; the D gene could be TRBD1 or TRBD2 (5 bases each). Trimming took 0 bases from V and 6 from J, leaving 15 bases between them. CDR1 is SGHRS and CDR2 is YFSETQ in the germline V gene. The CDR3 contains 16 residues. The CDR3: CASSLGSGIRAGELFF. The CDR3 DNA reads as TGCGCCAGCAGCTTGGGGTCCGGGATCAGGGCCGGGGAGCTGTTTTTT.

The rearrangement joins TRBV5-1 to TRBJ1-1; D uncertain. Germline V gene data show CDR1 as SGHRS and CDR2 as YFSETQ. Between the trimmed V and J ends, which lost 0 bases and 3 bases, there was a span of 9 bases. There are 14 residues in the CDR3. The CDR3 here is CASSLGGVDTEAFF. The DNA for the CDR3 is TGCGCCAGCAGCTTGGGCGGGGTGGACACTGAAGCTTTCTTT.

This clone was seen a handful of times. V gene TRBV5-1 combines with J gene TRBJ2-7; TRBD1 might be the D (6 bases). Trimming removed 4 bases from V and 1 base from J, with 15 bases in between. This CDR3 contains 15 residues. The germline CDR1 and CDR2 sequences are SGHRS and YFSETQ. CDR3 DNA: TGCGCCAGCAGCCCGGGGACACTTGATTCCTACGAGCAGTACTTC. This codes for CASSPGTLDSYEQYF.